These T cell receptor beta chains were read from a single sample in a study. Each CDR3 protein gets one entry after TCRdb re-called the 5' RACE reads with MiXCR. The sample has tens of thousands of distinct CDR3 sequences; less than 30% are singletons. Sequencing was carried out using tumor-infiltrating Tregs sorted from the breast tumor. All receptors derive from a female donor with breast cancer. Each CDR3 is given with its conserved first and last residue. The D gene is left open where the match is weak. A row's size may be missing; if present it is once, few, many or a size class.

clone size	V gene	J gene	D gene	CDR3 DNA	CDR3 protein
few	TRBV9	TRBJ2-1	TRBD2	TGTGCCAGCAGTCCCCTGGGACTAGCGGGAGAATATGAGCAGTTCTTC	CASSPLGLAGEYEQFF
few	TRBV12-3/TRBV12-4	TRBJ2-5	TRBD1	TGTGCCAGCAGTACGCACAGGGGGAGGGAGACCCAGTACTTC	CASSTHRGRETQYF
-	TRBV7-3	TRBJ2-5	TRBD2	TGTGCCAGCAGCTTAAAGGAGACTAGCGGTTACCAAGAGACCCAGTACTTC	CASSLKETSGYQETQYF
-	TRBV2	TRBJ2-7	TRBD2	TGTGCCAGCAGGGGCGGACTAGCGGAAACCTACGAGCAGTACTTC	CASRGGLAETYEQYF
many	TRBV20-1	TRBJ2-3	TRBD2	TGCAGTGCTAGATACCCTAGCGGGGGCCGGGATACGCAGTATTTT	CSARYPSGGRDTQYF
-	TRBV15	TRBJ1-5	-	TGTGCCACCAGCCTAGACCCCTTAACAAGGAGCAATCAGCCCCAGCATTTT	CATSLDPLTRSNQPQHF
once	TRBV20-1	TRBJ2-5	-	TGCAGTGCTAGAGATGATAAGGACCAAGAGACCCTGTACTTC	CSARDDKDQETLYF
few	TRBV10-2	TRBJ2-1	TRBD2	TGCGCCAGCAGTCCCCTAGCGGGAGGCTCCAGCGAGCAGTTCTTC	CASSPLAGGSSEQFF
few	TRBV28	TRBJ1-1	TRBD1	TGTGCCAGCAGTTCCCAACGAGGGACAGGGCTTATCACTGAAGCTTTCTTT	CASSSQRGTGLITEAFF
few	TRBV20-1	TRBJ2-7	TRBD2	TGCAGCACACCTGCGGGGGGGCTACGGCAGTACTTC	CSTPAGGLRQYF
-	TRBV15	TRBJ1-5	-	TGTGCCACCAGCAGAGATCTTGGTAGCAATCAGCCCCAGCATTTT	CATSRDLGSNQPQHF
-	TRBV27	TRBJ2-2	-	TGTGCCAGCAGACTAGCCCTCACCGGGGAGCTGTTTTTT	CASRLALTGELFF
many	TRBV4-3	TRBJ1-1	TRBD1	TGCGCCAGCAGCCAGCTGGACAGGGACACTGAAGCTTTCTTT	CASSQLDRDTEAFF
-	TRBV11-1	TRBJ2-5	-	TGTGCCAGCAGCCACGGGGAGACCCAGTACTTC	CASSHGETQYF
-	TRBV7-2	TRBJ2-1	-	TGTGCCAGCAGCAATCGGGGGACCACATACAATGAGCAGTTCTTC	CASSNRGTTYNEQFF
many	TRBV7-2	TRBJ2-1	TRBD1	TGTGCCAGCACCCAGGGGGCAGGGGATAGTGAGCAGTTCTTC	CASTQGAGDSEQFF
few	TRBV2	TRBJ1-5	TRBD1	TGTGCCAGCAGGGCGGACAGGGGCCATCAGCCCCAGCATTTT	CASRADRGHQPQHF
-	TRBV2	TRBJ2-2	-	TGTGCCAGTTCGGAAGGGCGGGGCACCGGGGAGCTGTTTTTT	CASSEGRGTGELFF
many	TRBV20-1	TRBJ2-1	-	TGCAGTGCTGGGACGGCATCCTACAATGAGCAGTTCTTC	CSAGTASYNEQFF
few	TRBV10-3	TRBJ2-5	-	TGTGCCATCAGACAGGCGTACCAAGAGACCCAGTACTTC	CAIRQAYQETQYF
many	TRBV7-2	TRBJ2-1	-	TGTGCCAGCGCCCCGAGGCAGCCCCTAAATGAGCAGTTCTTC	CASAPRQPLNEQFF
few	TRBV20-1	TRBJ1-6	-	TGCAGTGCTAGTCCGGACATCAACTCACCCCTCCACTTT	CSASPDINSPLHF